One sample yielded the 3 T cell receptor beta chains listed below, sequenced in a study of cytomegalovirus exposure and HLA in healthy donors. TCRdb's copy holds only in-frame clones and misses some; the assay was immunoSEQ multiplex PCR. The repertoire includes around 240,000 clones, almost 90% of them detected once, and 0.35% to 0.4% sits in the top ten. The sequencing sample was made of PBMCs. These receptors were taken from a woman aged 18-29 years in good health and CMV-seronegative.

The chain is built from TRBV14 and TRBJ2-2, with D unclear. V was trimmed by 2 bases and J by 4 bases, leaving 14 bases between them. The CDR3 is 16 residues long. Germline V gene data show CDR1 as SGHDN and CDR2 as FVKESK. The CDR3 loop is CASSQFVGYGTGELFF. The CDR3 nucleotides are TGTGCCAGCAGCCAATTTGTTGGTTACGGCACCGGGGAGCTGTTTTTT.

V and J are TRBV9 and TRBJ2-3; 8 bases map to TRBD1. Trimming took 2 bases from V and 1 from J; bases not matched to a gene: 6. The length of the CDR3 is 16 residues. Looked up from germline, CDR1 is SGDLS and CDR2 is YYNGEE. CDR3 region: CASSVLQGAGTDTQYF. In DNA, the CDR3 is TGTGCCAGCAGCGTGTTGCAGGGGGCAGGCACAGATACGCAGTATTTT.

In this sample, this clone turned up a few times. The chain is built from TRBV6-4 and TRBJ2-2; possible D gene TRBD1, 6 bases. CDR3 size: 13 residues. Between the trimmed V and J ends, which lost 2 bases and 5 bases, there was a span of 6 bases. Per germline, CDR1 MRHNA and CDR2 SNTAGT. In DNA form, the CDR3 reads TGTGCCAGCAGTGACAGGGGGACCGGGGAGCTGTTTTTT. Its protein product is CASSDRGTGELFF.